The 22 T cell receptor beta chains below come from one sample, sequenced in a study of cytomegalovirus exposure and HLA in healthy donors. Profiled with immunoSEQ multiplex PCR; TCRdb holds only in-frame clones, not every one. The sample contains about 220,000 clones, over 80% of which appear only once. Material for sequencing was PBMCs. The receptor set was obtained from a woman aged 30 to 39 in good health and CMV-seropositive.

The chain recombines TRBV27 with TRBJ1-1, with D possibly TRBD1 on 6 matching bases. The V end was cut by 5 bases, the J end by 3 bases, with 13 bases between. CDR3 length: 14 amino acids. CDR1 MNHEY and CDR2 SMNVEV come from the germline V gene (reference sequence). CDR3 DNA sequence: TGTGCCAGCAGTCTAGGACAGACCTACACTGAAGCTTTCTTT. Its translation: CASSLGQTYTEAFF.

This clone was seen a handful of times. CDR3 nucleotides: TGTGCCAGTAGTACCCCCCAGGAACACTACGAGCAGTACTTC. Residues: CASSTPQEHYEQYF. The rearrangement uses TRBV19 and TRBJ2-7; the D is unclear. V was trimmed by 4 bases and J by 3 bases, leaving 13 bases between them. Germline CDR1 is LNHDA and CDR2 is SQIVND (reference sequence). The CDR3 is made up of 14 amino acids. The whole variable domain, remainder taken from reference TRBV19 and TRBJ2-7, is DGGITQSPKYLFRKEGQNVTLSCEQNLNHDAMYWYRQDPGQGLRLIYYSQIVNDFQKGDIAEGYSVSREKKESFPLTVTSAQKNPTAFYLCASSTPQEHYEQYFGPGTRLTVT.

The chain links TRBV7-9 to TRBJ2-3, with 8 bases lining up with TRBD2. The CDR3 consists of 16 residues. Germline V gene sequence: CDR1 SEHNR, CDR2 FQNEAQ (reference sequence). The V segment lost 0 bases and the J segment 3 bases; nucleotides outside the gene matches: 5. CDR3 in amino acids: CASSLALREETDTQYF. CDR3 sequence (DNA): TGTGCCAGCAGCTTAGCGCTGCGGGAGGAGACAGATACGCAGTATTTT. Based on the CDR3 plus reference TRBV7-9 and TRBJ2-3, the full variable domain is DTGVSQNPRHKITKRGQNVTFRCDPISEHNRLYWYRQTLGQGPEFLTYFQNEAQLEKSRLLSDRFSAERPKGSFSTLEIQRTEQGDSAMYLCASSLALREETDTQYFGPGTRLTVL.

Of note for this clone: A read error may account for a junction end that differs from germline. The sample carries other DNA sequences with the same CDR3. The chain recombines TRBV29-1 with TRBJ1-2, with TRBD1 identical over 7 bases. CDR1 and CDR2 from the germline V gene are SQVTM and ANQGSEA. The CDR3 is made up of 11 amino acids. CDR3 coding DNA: TGCAGCGTGGAAGACAGGGCAGGCTACACCTTC. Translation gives CSVEDRAGYTF.

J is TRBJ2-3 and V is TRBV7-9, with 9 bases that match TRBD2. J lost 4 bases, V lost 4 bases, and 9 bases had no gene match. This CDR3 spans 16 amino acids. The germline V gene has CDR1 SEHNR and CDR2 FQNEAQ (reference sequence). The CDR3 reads CASSSLAGTSPDTQYF. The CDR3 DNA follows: TGTGCCAGCAGCTCGCTAGCGGGGACTTCTCCAGATACGCAGTATTTT.

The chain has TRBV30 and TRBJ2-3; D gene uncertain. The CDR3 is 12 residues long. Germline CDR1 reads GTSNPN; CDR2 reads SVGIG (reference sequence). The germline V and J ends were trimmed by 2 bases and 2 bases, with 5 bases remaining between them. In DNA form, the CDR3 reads TGTGCCTGGAGTCCCATCACAGATACGCAGTATTTT. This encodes CAWSPITDTQYF.

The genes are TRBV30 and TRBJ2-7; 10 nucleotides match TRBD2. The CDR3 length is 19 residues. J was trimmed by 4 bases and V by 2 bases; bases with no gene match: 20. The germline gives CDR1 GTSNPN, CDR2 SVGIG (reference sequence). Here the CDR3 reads CAWSSAVGSGRFPEYEQYF. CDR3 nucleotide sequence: TGTGCCTGGAGTTCAGCGGTTGGTAGCGGGAGGTTCCCTGAGTACGAGCAGTACTTC.

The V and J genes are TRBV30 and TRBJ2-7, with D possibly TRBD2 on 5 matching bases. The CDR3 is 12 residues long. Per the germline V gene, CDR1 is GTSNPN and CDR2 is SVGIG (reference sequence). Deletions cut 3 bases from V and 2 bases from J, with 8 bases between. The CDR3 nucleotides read TGTGCCTGGAGCCGGGGAACCTACGAGCAGTACTTC. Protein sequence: CAWSRGTYEQYF.

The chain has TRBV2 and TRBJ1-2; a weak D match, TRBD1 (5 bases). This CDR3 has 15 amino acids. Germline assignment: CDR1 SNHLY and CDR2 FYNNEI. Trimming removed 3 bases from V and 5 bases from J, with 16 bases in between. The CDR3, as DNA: TGTGCCAGCAGTGAGAGGCTTTCCAGGGATTATGGCTACACCTTC. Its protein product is CASSERLSRDYGYTF. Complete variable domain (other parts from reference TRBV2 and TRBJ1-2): EPEVTQTPSHQVTQMGQEVILRCVPISNHLYFYWYRQILGQKVEFLVSFYNNEISEKSEIFDDQFSVERPDGSNFTLKIRSTKLEDSAMYFCASSERLSRDYGYTFGSGTRLTVV.

The CDR3 DNA reads TGTGCCAGCAGGGGACACGAAGCTTTCTTT. Amino acid sequence: CASRGHEAFF. The rearrangement links TRBV27 to TRBJ1-1; a weak D match, TRBD1 (6 bases). This CDR3 comprises 10 residues. With 6 bases removed from V and 8 bases from J, the gap between germline ends came to 7 bases. CDR1 MNHEY and CDR2 SMNVEV come from the germline V gene (reference sequence).

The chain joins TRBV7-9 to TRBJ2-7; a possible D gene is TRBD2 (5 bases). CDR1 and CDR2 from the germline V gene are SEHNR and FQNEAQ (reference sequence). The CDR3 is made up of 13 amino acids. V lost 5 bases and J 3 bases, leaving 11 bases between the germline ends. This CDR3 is CASSPVGDYEQYF. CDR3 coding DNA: TGTGCCAGCAGCCCCGTGGGAGACTACGAGCAGTACTTC.

DNA of the CDR3: TGCGCCAGCAGCCAGGAGCGGGAGGGCAGCTACGAGCAGTACTTC. As protein: CASSQEREGSYEQYF. The rearrangement links TRBV4-1 to TRBJ2-7, with 10 bases identical to TRBD2. Germline-derived CDR1 and CDR2 are MGHRA and YSYEKL. Unmatched junction bases numbered 5, after V lost 3 bases and J lost 3 bases. This CDR3 has 15 amino acids.

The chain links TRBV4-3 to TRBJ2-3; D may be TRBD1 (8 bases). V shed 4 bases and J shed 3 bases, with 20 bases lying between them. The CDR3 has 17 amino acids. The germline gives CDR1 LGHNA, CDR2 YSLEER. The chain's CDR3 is CASSLGGQGASTDTQYF. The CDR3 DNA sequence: TGCGCCAGCAGCCTGGGAGGGCAGGGGGCATCGACAGATACGCAGTATTTT.

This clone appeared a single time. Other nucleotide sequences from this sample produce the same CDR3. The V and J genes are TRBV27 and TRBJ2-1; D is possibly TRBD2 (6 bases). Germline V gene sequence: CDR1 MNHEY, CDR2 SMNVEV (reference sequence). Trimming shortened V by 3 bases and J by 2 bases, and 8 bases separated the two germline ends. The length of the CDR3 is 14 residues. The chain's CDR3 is CASSLAGPYNEQFF. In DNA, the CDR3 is TGTGCCAGCAGTTTGGCGGGGCCCTACAATGAGCAGTTCTTC.

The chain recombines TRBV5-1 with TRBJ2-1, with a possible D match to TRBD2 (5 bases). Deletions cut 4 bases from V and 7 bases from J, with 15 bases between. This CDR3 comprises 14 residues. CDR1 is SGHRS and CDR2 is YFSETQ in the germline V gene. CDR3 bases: TGCGCCAGCAGCCTCGGAGGACTGGGGAATGAGCAGTTCTTC. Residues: CASSLGGLGNEQFF.

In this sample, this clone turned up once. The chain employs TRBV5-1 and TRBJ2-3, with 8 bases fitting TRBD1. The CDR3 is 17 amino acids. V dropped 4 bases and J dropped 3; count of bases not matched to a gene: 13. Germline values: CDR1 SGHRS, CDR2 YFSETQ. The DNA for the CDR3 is TGCGCCAGCAGCCCCCCGGACAGGGTGCCCTCTACAGATACGCAGTATTTT. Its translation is CASSPPDRVPSTDTQYF.

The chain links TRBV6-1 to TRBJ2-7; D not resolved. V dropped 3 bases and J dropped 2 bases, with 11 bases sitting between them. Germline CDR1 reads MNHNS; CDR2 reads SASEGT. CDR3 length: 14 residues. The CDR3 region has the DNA TGTGCCAGCAGTGATATCGACGGACCCTACGAGCAGTACTTC. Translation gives CASSDIDGPYEQYF.

CDR3 DNA: TGTGCCAGCAGCTTGGGTGATTACGAGCAGTACTTC. The encoded protein is CASSLGDYEQYF. The V call is TRBV5-6, the J call TRBJ2-7; no clear D gene. The CDR3 totals 12 residues. Deletions cut 0 bases from V and 4 bases from J, with 5 bases between. From germline, CDR1 is SGHDT and CDR2 YYEEEE.

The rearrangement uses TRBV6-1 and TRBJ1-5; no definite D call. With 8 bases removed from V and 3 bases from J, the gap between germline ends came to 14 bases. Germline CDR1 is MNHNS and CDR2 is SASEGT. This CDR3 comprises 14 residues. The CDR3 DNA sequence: TGTGCCAGCGGCGTGACGGGGAACAATCAGCCCCAGCATTTT. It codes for CASGVTGNNQPQHF.

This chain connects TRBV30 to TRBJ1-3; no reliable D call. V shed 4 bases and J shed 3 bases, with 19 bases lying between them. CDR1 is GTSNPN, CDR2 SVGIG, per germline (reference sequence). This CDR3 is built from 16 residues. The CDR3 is CAWMGANLQHGNTIYF. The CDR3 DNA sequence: TGTGCCTGGATGGGTGCCAACCTACAACATGGAAACACCATATATTTT.

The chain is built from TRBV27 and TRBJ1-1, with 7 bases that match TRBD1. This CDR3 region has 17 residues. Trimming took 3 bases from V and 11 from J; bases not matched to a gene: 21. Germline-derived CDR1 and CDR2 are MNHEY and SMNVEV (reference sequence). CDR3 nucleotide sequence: TGTGCCAGCAGTTTTACAGAGACAGGGCGGTCATCGGTGTTTGCTTTCTTT. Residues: CASSFTETGRSSVFAFF.

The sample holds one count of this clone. The CDR3 bases are TGTGCCAGCAGATACGTTAGGGGGGTTCGGACTGAAGCTTTCTTT. It translates to CASRYVRGVRTEAFF. This chain joins TRBV27 and TRBJ1-1, with TRBD1 as a possible D gene (6 bases). CDR3 size: 15 residues. CDR1 is MNHEY and CDR2 is SMNVEV in the germline V gene (reference sequence). V lost 6 bases, J lost 5 bases, and 19 bases lay in between.